Below, 18 T cell receptor beta chains from the same sample are listed, as sequenced in a study of T cells after yellow fever vaccination. Each CDR3 protein is one row after TCRdb ran MiXCR on the 5' RACE reads. Counted here are a few hundred thousand distinct CDR3 sequences, about a sixth occurring once; the ten biggest clones make up approximately 15%. The source material was PBMCs, sampled less than 6 days after the first yellow fever vaccination. These receptors all stem from a man younger than 35 who received the YFV17D yellow fever vaccine.

The CDR3 DNA follows: TGTGCCAGCAGTGTTCGGGGTAACTACGAGCAGTACGTC. Its protein product is CASSVRGNYEQYV. The chain is built from TRBV7-9 and TRBJ2-7, with D tentatively TRBD2 (5 bases). The CDR3 has 13 residues. The germline V and J ends were trimmed by 6 bases and 3 bases, with 12 bases remaining between them. Germline V gene lookup returns CDR1 SEHNR and CDR2 FQNEAQ (reference sequence).

This chain connects TRBV7-2 to TRBJ2-3, with D tentatively TRBD1 or TRBD2 (5 bases each). The CDR3 is made up of 16 amino acids. Germline CDR1 and CDR2: SGHTA and FQGNSA. V was clipped by 3 bases and J by 0 bases, with 13 bases between them. CDR3 sequence reads: CASSFGAQLSTDTQYF. In DNA, the CDR3 is TGTGCCAGCAGCTTCGGGGCCCAACTTAGCACAGATACGCAGTATTTT.

This clonotype has only a few counts. The genes are TRBV20-1 and TRBJ2-3; TRBD2 aligns across 14 bases. This CDR3 region has 14 residues. CDR1 is DFQATT, CDR2 SNEGSKA, per germline (reference sequence). Trimming cost V 5 bases and J 5 bases; bases outside gene matches: 3. The CDR3 reads CSAETSGGEDTQYF. For the CDR3, the DNA is TGCAGTGCTGAGACTAGCGGGGGGGAAGATACGCAGTATTTT.

This clonotype was picked up many times. This chain connects TRBV4-3 to TRBJ1-4, with 7 nucleotides matching TRBD1. The CDR3 extends over 14 amino acids. CDR1 LGHNA and CDR2 YSLEER come from the germline V gene. V lost 1 base and J lost 7; bases outside the gene matches: 3. The CDR3 nucleotides read TGCGCCAGCAGCCAAGGGCAGGGGGGTGAAAAACTGTTTTTT. It yields the protein CASSQGQGGEKLFF.

V is TRBV7-9 and J is TRBJ2-5; possibly TRBD2 for D (7 bases). The germline CDR1 and CDR2 sequences are SEHNR and FQNEAQ (reference sequence). Deletions cut 7 bases from V and 13 bases from J, with 16 bases between. The CDR3 has 11 amino acids. The CDR3 loop is CASKNAGAAYF. The DNA for the CDR3 is TGTGCCAGCAAAAATGCGGGGGCGGCGTACTTC.

This clonotype appeared a few times. This sequence joins TRBV5-6 and TRBJ2-5, with 8 bases identical to TRBD2. The CDR3 sequence is 16 residues long. The germline gives CDR1 SGHDT, CDR2 YYEEEE. J was trimmed by 5 bases and V by 3 bases; bases with no gene match: 12. The CDR3 region is CASSSPPGGGFETQYF. DNA for the CDR3: TGTGCCAGCAGCTCCCCCCCGGGAGGGGGGTTCGAGACCCAGTACTTC.

In its sample, this clonotype was seen a few times. The rearrangement joins TRBV5-4 to TRBJ1-2; D is ambiguous. CDR3 length: 14 amino acids. The germline gives CDR1 SGHNT, CDR2 YYREEE (reference sequence). Deletions cut 5 bases from V and 8 bases from J, with 19 bases between. The CDR3 nucleotides read TGTGCCAGCAGTCTGGAGGTGGGCGGGCAAGGCTACACCTTC. Protein: CASSLEVGGQGYTF.

The table lists this clonotype with many counts. V is TRBV12-3 or TRBV12-4 and J is TRBJ1-1; D is unclear. There are 14 residues in the CDR3. Trimming pared 5 bases from V and 1 base from J, leaving 11 bases between. CDR3 sequence: CASSLYRGNTEAFF. Here the CDR3 DNA reads TGTGCCAGCAGTCTCTACCGGGGGAACACTGAAGCTTTCTTT.

J is TRBJ2-3 and V is TRBV19, with D possibly being TRBD1 or TRBD2 (5 bases each). Germline CDR1 LNHDA, CDR2 SQIVND (reference sequence). This CDR3 is built from 15 residues. The V and J ends lost 5 bases and 2 bases respectively, with 14 bases between them. The CDR3 loop reads CASSPPWGPTDTQYF. The CDR3 nucleotides are TGTGCCAGTAGTCCCCCTTGGGGACCCACAGATACGCAGTATTTT.

This clonotype was counted a few times. The chain has TRBV20-1 and TRBJ2-1; unclear D gene. The CDR3 loop spans 13 amino acids. V gave up 2 bases and J gave up 4 bases, with 9 bases separating them. CDR1 is DFQATT and CDR2 is SNEGSKA in the germline V gene (reference sequence). This CDR3 reads CSARLHPYNEQFF. CDR3 bases: TGCAGTGCTAGACTTCACCCATACAATGAGCAGTTCTTC.

This clonotype was observed a few times. V is TRBV27 and J is TRBJ2-4; no reliable D call. The germline gives CDR1 MNHEY, CDR2 SMNVEV (reference sequence). The CDR3 loop spans 14 amino acids. V lost 8 bases to trimming and J lost 3 bases, with 14 bases between them. Written as DNA, the CDR3 is TGTGCCAGCTCACCCAGGCCTGACAAAAACATTCAGTACTTC. Translated: CASSPRPDKNIQYF.

This chain joins TRBV7-9 and TRBJ2-1; D is unclear. The V gene lost 1 base and the J gene lost 1 base, with 11 bases spanning the gap. CDR3 size: 16 residues. Germline CDR1 SEHNR, CDR2 FQNEAQ (reference sequence). The CDR3 loop reads CASSLGKWVSYNEQFF. The CDR3 bases are TGTGCCAGCAGCTTAGGGAAGTGGGTGTCCTACAATGAGCAGTTCTTC.

This clonotype was detected many times. CDR3: CASSLVGATGELFF. CDR3 sequence (DNA): TGCGCCAGCAGCTTGGTAGGGGCCACCGGGGAGCTGTTTTTT. This sequence joins TRBV5-1 and TRBJ2-2; maybe TRBD1 (5 bases). V was pared by 0 bases and J by 4 bases, with 7 bases between. Per the germline V gene, CDR1 is SGHRS and CDR2 is YFSETQ. The length of the CDR3 is 14 residues.

This clonotype was seen more than once but under ten times. The V call is TRBV4-1, the J call TRBJ1-2; 7 positions agree with TRBD1. CDR3 length: 14 amino acids. The germline V gene has CDR1 MGHRA and CDR2 YSYEKL. Losses at the gene ends were 4 bases for V and 2 bases for J; bases not matched to a gene: 4. CDR3 in amino acids: CASSREQGNYGYTF. CDR3 nucleotide sequence: TGCGCCAGCAGCCGAGAACAGGGGAACTATGGCTACACCTTC.

This chain joins TRBV7-2 and TRBJ1-1, with D maybe TRBD1 (5 bases). CDR3 size: 11 residues. V lost 5 bases and J 8 bases, leaving 9 bases between the germline ends. Germline V gives CDR1 SGHTA, CDR2 FQGNSA. Written as DNA, the CDR3 is TGTGCCAGCAGCCGGGGGGGGGAAGCTTTCTTT. It codes for CASSRGGEAFF.

V gene TRBV7-2 combines with J gene TRBJ2-7, with D hard to call. Germline lookup yields CDR1 SGHTA and CDR2 FQGNSA. There are 15 residues in the CDR3. With 0 bases removed from V and 2 bases from J, the gap between germline ends came to 11 bases. The CDR3 DNA follows: TGTGCCAGCAGCTTAGCGCTAGAACAGACCTACGAGCAGTACTTC. Its translation: CASSLALEQTYEQYF.

This clonotype was seen only a few times. This chain uses TRBV3-1 with TRBJ1-3; D remains ambiguous. Between the trimmed V and J ends, which lost 3 bases and 0 bases, there was a span of 9 bases. Germline values: CDR1 LGHDT, CDR2 YNNKEL (reference sequence). The CDR3 runs 15 residues. The CDR3 DNA is TGTGCCAGCAGCCACAGACAACTCTCTGGAAACACCATATATTTT. This translates into CASSHRQLSGNTIYF.

The CDR3 DNA is TGTGCCAGCAGCTTGGGGCTAGCGGAACCGGGGGGGACCCAGTACTTC. It yields the protein CASSLGLAEPGGTQYF. The chain has TRBV5-6 and TRBJ2-5; 7 nucleotides align to TRBD2. Trimming cost V 0 bases and J 7 bases; bases outside gene matches: 12. Germline V CDR1 and CDR2: SGHDT, YYEEEE. The CDR3 spans 16 residues.